This passage covers 22 T cell receptor beta chains from one sample sequenced in a study of technical replicates of blood from a handful of donors. Sequenced by immunoSEQ multiplex PCR; TCRdb stores in-frame clones only, minus some. The repertoire holds some 75,000 clones, with 96% as singletons. The sample comprised T cells isolated from PBMCs. Every receptor here comes from a human donor in good health.

The J gene is TRBJ2-7, the V gene TRBV7-8, with D possibly matching TRBD2 (6 bases). V lost 5 bases and J 5 bases, leaving 19 bases between the germline ends. This CDR3 has 15 amino acids. Germline V gene sequence: CDR1 SGHVS, CDR2 FQNEAQ. CDR3 nucleotides: TGTGCCAGCAGCCGCCGGGGAGGAGGGTTTCACGAGCAGTACTTC. Translation gives CASSRRGGGFHEQYF.

V usage is TRBV6-1 and J usage is TRBJ1-2; D unresolved. The length of the CDR3 is 13 residues. The germline CDR1 and CDR2 sequences are MNHNS and SASEGT. The V end lost 1 base, the J end lost 7 bases, and 10 bases lay between the germline ends. The CDR3 nucleotides read TGTGCCAGCAGTGAAGGAGCCCATGGTGGCTACACCTTC. Translating gives CASSEGAHGGYTF.

The genes are TRBV7-9 and TRBJ1-1; TRBD1 matches at 7 bases. Per the germline V gene, CDR1 is SEHNR and CDR2 is FQNEAQ (reference sequence). V lost 4 bases to trimming and J lost 7 bases; unmatched junction nucleotides: 18. This CDR3 contains 17 residues. Here the CDR3 reads CASSSTPGQYSLREAFF. The CDR3 DNA follows: TGTGCCAGCAGCTCCACTCCGGGACAGTACAGCCTCCGTGAAGCTTTCTTT.

About this clone itself: At one end the junction does not follow the germline gene, possibly because of a read error. The chain carries TRBV7-9 and TRBJ1-2; D is possibly TRBD1 (6 bases). The CDR3 contains 15 residues. The germline CDR1 and CDR2 sequences are SEHNR and FQNEAQ (reference sequence). Here the CDR3 reads CASSLGGGANFGYTF. The CDR3 DNA follows: TGTGCCAGCAGCTTAGGGGGGGGCGCGAACTTTGGCTACACCTTC.

The chain combines TRBV30 with TRBJ2-7; TRBD1 aligns across 10 bases. Germline CDR1 is GTSNPN and CDR2 is SVGIG (reference sequence). The ends lost 8 bases at V and 3 bases at J; junction bases unmatched: 4. There are 12 residues in the CDR3. The CDR3, as DNA: TGTGCCGGGACAGGGGAGCTCTACGAGCAGTACTTC. Its translation: CAGTGELYEQYF.

Concerning this clone: Other DNA sequences in this specimen translate into the identical CDR3. This chain joins TRBV28 and TRBJ1-2; D not certain. The V gene lost 4 bases and the J gene lost 4 bases, with 4 bases spanning the gap. This CDR3 is 11 amino acids long. CDR1 and CDR2 from the germline V gene are MDHEN and SYDVKM. CDR3: CASSSVYGYTF. The DNA of the CDR3 is TGTGCCAGCAGTTCGGTCTATGGCTACACCTTC.

V usage is TRBV9 and J usage is TRBJ1-1; D gene unclear. There are 16 residues in the CDR3. V lost 6 bases and J 0 bases, leaving 18 bases between the germline ends. Per germline, CDR1 SGDLS and CDR2 YYNGEE. This CDR3 reads CASNPAYPTMNTEAFF. DNA of the CDR3: TGTGCCAGCAACCCCGCCTATCCAACCATGAACACTGAAGCTTTCTTT.

The V gene is TRBV27, the J gene TRBJ1-1; D gene uncertain. CDR1 and CDR2 (germline): MNHEY, SMNVEV (reference sequence). There are 14 residues in the CDR3. Trimming took off 3 bases at V and 0 bases at J, with 8 bases between the two ends. The CDR3 bases are TGTGCCAGCAGTTTGCGGGTCCTGAACACTGAAGCTTTCTTT. It yields the protein CASSLRVLNTEAFF.

The genes are TRBV5-4 and TRBJ2-7; maybe TRBD1 (5 bases). With 1 base removed from V and 5 bases from J, the gap between germline ends came to 16 bases. Germline CDR1 reads SGHNT; CDR2 reads YYREEE (reference sequence). CDR3 size: 15 residues. The CDR3 spells CASSLLPRERDEQYF. In nucleotides, the CDR3 is TGTGCCAGCAGCTTGTTGCCCAGGGAAAGAGACGAGCAGTACTTC.

The V and J genes are TRBV14 and TRBJ2-7; TRBD2 matches at 10 bases. The CDR3 length is 19 residues. CDR1 and CDR2 (germline): SGHDN, FVKESK. V trimming: 0 bases; J trimming: 7 bases; junction bases outside the gene matches: 18. CDR3 nucleotides: TGTGCCAGCAGCCAAGAGGGGAGCGGGAGGGCCTCTACTTGGGAAGAGCAGTACTTC. Translated: CASSQEGSGRASTWEEQYF.

V gene TRBV30 combines with J gene TRBJ2-1; 7 bases agree with TRBD2. The CDR3 covers 14 residues. CDR1 and CDR2 (germline): GTSNPN, SVGIG (reference sequence). V shed 2 bases, J shed 4 bases, and the junction held 5 bases outside the gene matches. The CDR3 here is CAWSWSSGYNEQFF. The CDR3 nucleotides read TGTGCCTGGAGTTGGTCTAGCGGATACAATGAGCAGTTCTTC. Using reference TRBV30 and TRBJ2-1 for the parts outside the CDR3, the full variable domain is SQTIHQWPATLVQPVGSPLSLECTVEGTSNPNLYWYRQAAGRGLQLLFYSVGIGQISSEVPQNLSASRPQDRQFILSSKKLLLSDSGFYLCAWSWSSGYNEQFFGPGTRLTVL.

V and J are TRBV10-2 and TRBJ2-2, with TRBD1 as a possible D gene (6 bases). V dropped 3 bases and J dropped 6 bases, with 14 bases sitting between them. The CDR3 is made up of 15 amino acids. CDR1 and CDR2 (germline): WSHSY, SAAADI. This CDR3 reads CASSEQGGAAGELFF. CDR3 sequence (DNA): TGCGCCAGCAGTGAACAAGGGGGAGCGGCCGGGGAGCTGTTTTTT.

The chain employs TRBV4-1 and TRBJ2-6; 8 bases align to TRBD1. The CDR3 loop spans 19 amino acids. Germline V lookup: CDR1 MGHRA, CDR2 YSYEKL. V gave up 4 bases and J gave up 1 base; unmatched junction bases: 12. The CDR3 protein is CASSPSPGQVLSGANVLTF. The CDR3 DNA follows: TGCGCCAGCAGCCCGAGTCCGGGACAGGTGCTGTCTGGGGCCAACGTCCTGACTTTC.

The chain employs TRBV29-1 and TRBJ2-1; D remains ambiguous. V dropped 7 bases and J dropped 5 bases, with 6 bases sitting between them. Germline CDR1 SQVTM, CDR2 ANQGSEA. CDR3 size: 10 residues. The CDR3 sequence: CSAQNNEQFF. The CDR3 region has the DNA TGCAGCGCCCAAAACAATGAGCAGTTCTTC.

The chain recombines TRBV5-1 with TRBJ2-7; D remains unclear. The CDR3 spans 15 residues. Germline values: CDR1 SGHRS, CDR2 YFSETQ. V shed 0 bases and J shed 5 bases, with 15 bases lying between them. For the CDR3, the DNA is TGCGCCAGCAGCTTGGTGGGCACTGGCGTTGACGAGCAGTACTTC. Encoded protein: CASSLVGTGVDEQYF.

The chain recombines TRBV7-2 with TRBJ2-6; maybe TRBD2 (5 bases). The V gene lost 1 base and the J gene lost 3 bases, with 7 bases spanning the gap. Germline V lookup: CDR1 SGHTA, CDR2 FQGNSA. The CDR3 sequence is 15 residues long. The CDR3 region has the DNA TGTGCCAGCAGCTTAGGGCGGGTTGGGGCCAACGTCCTGACTTTC. Its protein product is CASSLGRVGANVLTF. Filled out from reference TRBV7-2 and TRBJ2-6, the complete variable domain reads GAGVSQSPSNKVTEKGKDVELRCDPISGHTALYWYRQSLGQGLEFLIYFQGNSAPDKSGLPSDRFSAERTGGSVSTLTIQRTQQEDSAVYLCASSLGRVGANVLTFGAGSRLTVL.

V and J are TRBV7-9 and TRBJ1-4; tentative D call: TRBD1 (6 bases). The CDR3 consists of 14 residues. The V end was cut by 5 bases, the J end by 5 bases, with 12 bases between. Germline CDR1 SEHNR, CDR2 FQNEAQ (reference sequence). The CDR3 sequence is CASSGGGTNEKLFF. CDR3 DNA: TGTGCCAGCAGCGGGGGAGGGACAAATGAAAAACTGTTTTTT.

On this clone: Mismatch with germline at one junction end may stem from a read error. The chain carries TRBV29-1 and TRBJ2-7; maybe TRBD2 (5 bases). The germline gives CDR1 SQVTM, CDR2 ANQGSEA. The CDR3 loop spans 12 amino acids. The CDR3 DNA follows: TGCAGCGTAGAAGGACTCCCAAACGAGCAGTACTTC. This codes for CSVEGLPNEQYF.

The chain is built from TRBV18 and TRBJ1-1; no clear D. The CDR3 loop spans 14 amino acids. Trimming took 2 bases from V and 0 from J, leaving 7 bases between them. Germline V gene sequence: CDR1 KGHSH, CDR2 LQKENI. This CDR3 is CASSPNLMNTEAFF. CDR3 DNA: TGTGCCAGCTCACCAAATTTAATGAACACTGAAGCTTTCTTT.

In its sample, this clone was seen once. The gene calls are TRBV5-1 and TRBJ2-1; 15 nucleotides agree with TRBD2. The CDR3 runs to 16 residues. V trimming: 4 bases; J trimming: 7 bases; junction bases outside the gene matches: 6. Germline V gives CDR1 SGHRS, CDR2 YFSETQ. The CDR3 DNA is TGCGCCAGCAGCCTGGGACTAGCGGGAGGTTATAATGAGCAGTTCTTC. Amino acids: CASSLGLAGGYNEQFF. Filled out from reference TRBV5-1 and TRBJ2-1, the complete variable domain reads KAGVTQTPRYLIKTRGQQVTLSCSPISGHRSVSWYQQTPGQGLQFLFEYFSETQRNKGNFPGRFSGRQFSNSRSEMNVSTLELGDSALYLCASSLGLAGGYNEQFFGPGTRLTVL.

This chain uses TRBV27 with TRBJ2-1; the match to TRBD2 covers 9 bases. The CDR3 spans 20 residues. Germline CDR1 and CDR2: MNHEY and SMNVEV (reference sequence). Trimming at V came to 2 bases and at J to 5 bases, leaving 19 bases not matched to a gene. The CDR3 DNA is TGTGCCAGCAGTTTAAGTTGGCTAGCGGGAATCGGCCGCAAAAACAATGAGCAGTTCTTC. Translation: CASSLSWLAGIGRKNNEQFF.

The CDR3 is CASSILSGGSGNTIYF. In nucleotides, the CDR3 is TGTGCCAGTAGTATTCTTTCTGGAGGCTCTGGAAACACCATATATTTT. The V and J genes are TRBV19 and TRBJ1-3; no reliable D call. The ends were cut back, 3 bases at V and 0 bases at J, with 12 bases in the middle. The CDR3 runs to 16 residues. Germline V gives CDR1 LNHDA, CDR2 SQIVND (reference sequence).